The 9 T cell receptor beta chains below all came from one sample that was sequenced in a study of control samples from healthy donors and cancer patients (dated by TCRdb to about 2020). Receptors were amplified or captured by the immunoSEQ multiplex PCR assay. The source is immuneACCESS, and TCRdb retained only in-frame sequences with V and J called. Part of the clones is not carried over; for the studies checked, unresolved V genes explain less than half of this, and the remainder is unexplained. Recorded for this sample are hundreds of thousands of clones; 90% of them occurred a single time. Clones ranked in the top ten supply approximately 6.3% of the sample. The specimen was PBMCs. These receptors all come from a man aged 35 to 55 with head and neck cancer.

The rearrangement uses TRBV9 and TRBJ1-4, with unresolved D. Per the germline V gene, CDR1 is SGDLS and CDR2 is YYNGEE. This CDR3 comprises 17 residues. Trimming shortened V by 0 bases and J by 5 bases, and 17 bases separated the two germline ends. CDR3 loop: CASSVGGLTVQNEKLFF. The CDR3 region has the DNA TGTGCCAGCAGCGTAGGTGGACTCACAGTCCAAAATGAAAAACTGTTTTTT.

The chain uses TRBV6-4 and TRBJ2-5; maybe TRBD2 (6 bases). This CDR3 region has 15 residues. Germline assignment: CDR1 MRHNA and CDR2 SNTAGT. V lost 2 bases to trimming and J lost 1 base, with 11 bases between them. The CDR3 loop is CASSDGHGGQETQYF. CDR3 bases: TGTGCCAGCAGTGACGGCCACGGGGGCCAAGAGACCCAGTACTTC.

There are a few counts of this clone. V usage is TRBV5-6 and J usage is TRBJ2-2; D is perhaps TRBD2 (7 bases). Germline V lookup: CDR1 SGHDT, CDR2 YYEEEE. The CDR3 runs to 16 residues. Trimming stripped 0 bases from V and 3 bases from J, with 12 bases between. The CDR3 sequence: CASSLARGRYTGELFF. CDR3 bases: TGTGCCAGCAGCTTGGCGCGGGGGCGATACACCGGGGAGCTGTTTTTT. The whole variable domain, filled in from reference TRBV5-6 and TRBJ2-2, reads DAGVTQSPTHLIKTRGQQVTLRCSPKSGHDTVSWYQQALGQGPQFIFQYYEEEERQRGNFPDRFSGHQFPNYSSELNVNALLLGDSALYLCASSLARGRYTGELFFGEGSRLTVL.

The chain joins TRBV13 to TRBJ1-2; no reliable D call. The CDR3 spans 13 residues. In germline, CDR1 is PRHDT, CDR2 FYEKMQ (reference sequence). The V end was cut by 6 bases, the J end by 0 bases, with 8 bases between. The CDR3 DNA reads TGTGCCAGCAGGTACTCAGCTAACTATGGCTACACCTTC. It yields the protein CASRYSANYGYTF.

This clone was recorded only once. V is TRBV4-2 and J is TRBJ2-2, with D uncertain. Trimming cost V 1 base and J 4 bases, with 7 bases left between them. Germline CDR1 and CDR2: LGHNA and YNFKEQ. The CDR3 is made up of 14 amino acids. The CDR3, as DNA: TGTGCCAGCAGCCAAGGTGCGGCCACCGGGGAGCTGTTTTTT. It yields the protein CASSQGAATGELFF.

The chain uses TRBV10-1 and TRBJ1-1; D not certain. CDR1 WNHNN and CDR2 SYGVQD come from the germline V gene (reference sequence). CDR3 length equals 13 residues. V gave up 0 bases and J gave up 8 bases, with 10 bases separating them. DNA of the CDR3: TGCGCCAGCAGTGAGTCGAACGGCCAGGAAGCTTTCTTT. Protein sequence: CASSESNGQEAFF.

This rearrangement joins TRBV9 to TRBJ2-3; possibly TRBD2 for D (6 bases). Germline CDR1 and CDR2: SGDLS and YYNGEE. V lost 3 bases, J lost 2 bases, and 19 bases lay in between. This CDR3 has 17 amino acids. This CDR3 reads CASSEGRLSGPTDTQYF. The CDR3 DNA reads TGTGCCAGCAGCGAGGGACGACTTAGCGGCCCCACAGATACGCAGTATTTT.

The chain joins TRBV7-9 to TRBJ1-2, with 7 bases identical to TRBD1. Germline trimming cut 7 bases from V and 6 bases from J; bases unmatched to any gene: 8. Per the germline V gene, CDR1 is SEHNR and CDR2 is FQNEAQ (reference sequence). This CDR3 is 13 amino acids long. The CDR3 reads CASTPTGTNGYTF. As DNA, the CDR3 is TGTGCCAGCACCCCGACAGGGACGAATGGCTACACCTTC.

This clone has just one count. The J gene is TRBJ1-6, the V gene TRBV28; D ambiguous. CDR1 is MDHEN and CDR2 is SYDVKM in the germline V gene. The ends were cut back, 3 bases at V and 7 bases at J, with 13 bases in the middle. This CDR3 is 15 amino acids long. DNA of the CDR3: TGTGCCAGCAGTTTGGGAGGAGAGGGAAATTCACCCCTCCACTTT. Translating it yields CASSLGGEGNSPLHF.